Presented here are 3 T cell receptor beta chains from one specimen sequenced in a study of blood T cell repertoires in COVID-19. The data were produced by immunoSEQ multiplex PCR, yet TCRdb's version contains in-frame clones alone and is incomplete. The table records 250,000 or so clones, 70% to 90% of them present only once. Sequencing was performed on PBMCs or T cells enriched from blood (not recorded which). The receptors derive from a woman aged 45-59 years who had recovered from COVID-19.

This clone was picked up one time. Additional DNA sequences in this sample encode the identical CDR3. CDR3 DNA: TGTGCCAGCAGCCTGACTAGCGCCACAGATACGCAGTATTTT. This gives the protein CASSLTSATDTQYF. The chain combines TRBV7-9 with TRBJ2-3; TRBD2 matches 8 bases. Looked up from germline, CDR1 is SEHNR and CDR2 is FQNEAQ (reference sequence). Losses at the gene ends were 5 bases for V and 2 bases for J; bases not matched to a gene: 3. The CDR3 runs to 14 residues.

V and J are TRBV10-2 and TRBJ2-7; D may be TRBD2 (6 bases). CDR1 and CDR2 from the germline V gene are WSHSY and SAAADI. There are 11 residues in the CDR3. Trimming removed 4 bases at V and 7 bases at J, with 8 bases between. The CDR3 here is CASSGGGEQYF. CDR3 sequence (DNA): TGCGCCAGCAGTGGTGGGGGGGAGCAGTACTTC.

CDR3 sequence: CASRGQGAWETQYF. The CDR3 DNA follows: TGTGCCAGCAGGGGACAGGGGGCATGGGAGACCCAGTACTTC. The genes are TRBV2 and TRBJ2-5, with 12 bases lining up with TRBD1. The V segment lost 6 bases and the J segment 5 bases; nucleotides outside the gene matches: 4. The length of the CDR3 is 14 residues. The germline V gene has CDR1 SNHLY and CDR2 FYNNEI.